Below, 25 T cell receptor beta chains from the same sample are listed, as sequenced in a study of blood T cell repertoires in COVID-19 (dated by TCRdb to about 2020). Receptor libraries were prepared by the immunoSEQ multiplex PCR assay. TCRdb took this table from immuneACCESS and kept in-frame rearrangements with V and J called. Such tables lack part of the clones; where checked against another copy, unresolved V genes explain under half of the gap, and the rest is unexplained. The sample yields about 180,000 clones; 80% were counted once. Together, the top ten hold approximately 15% of the sample. The sequencing sample was made of PBMCs or T cells enriched from blood (not recorded which). These TCRs come from a man in his sixties who had been exposed to COVID-19.

This clone was counted ten times or more. The chain employs TRBV4-2 and TRBJ1-2; 7 positions agree with TRBD1. V trimming: 0 bases; J trimming: 3 bases; junction bases outside the gene matches: 16. Germline V lookup: CDR1 LGHNA, CDR2 YNFKEQ. This CDR3 is built from 19 residues. CDR3 in amino acids: CASSQDLGTVGGGYYGYTF. CDR3 DNA sequence: TGTGCCAGCAGCCAAGATCTAGGGACAGTCGGGGGAGGATACTATGGCTACACCTTC.

The chain is built from TRBV28 and TRBJ1-5; D is possibly TRBD1 (6 bases). The CDR3 has 15 amino acids. Trimming shortened V by 6 bases and J by 6 bases, and 18 bases separated the two germline ends. Germline values: CDR1 MDHEN, CDR2 SYDVKM. The CDR3 here is CASRTTGSGGQPQHF. The CDR3 region has the DNA TGTGCCAGCAGGACAACAGGGTCGGGGGGTCAGCCCCAGCATTTT.

The sample holds a few counts of this clone. V gene TRBV6-1 combines with J gene TRBJ2-2; D is possibly TRBD1 (6 bases). There are 14 residues in the CDR3. Germline V gives CDR1 MNHNS, CDR2 SASEGT. Trimming cost V 3 bases and J 4 bases, with 9 bases left between them. The CDR3 sequence is CASSERTATGELFF. The CDR3, as DNA: TGTGCCAGCAGTGAGAGGACAGCCACCGGGGAGCTGTTTTTT.

This clone was seen a few times. The chain links TRBV27 to TRBJ2-7; tentatively, D is TRBD1 (6 bases). Germline CDR1 reads MNHEY; CDR2 reads SMNVEV (reference sequence). The V gene lost 3 bases and the J gene lost 9 bases, with 18 bases spanning the gap. The CDR3 is 14 amino acids. CDR3 in DNA: TGTGCCAGCAGTTTCCGCGACAGGCTACCCGGGCAGTACTTC. This gives the protein CASSFRDRLPGQYF.

The V call is TRBV6-5, the J call TRBJ2-7; 10 bases fit TRBD2. V lost 7 bases, J lost 5 bases, and 8 bases stayed unmatched. Germline-derived CDR1 and CDR2 are MNHEY and SVGAGI. CDR3 length: 14 amino acids. Here the CDR3 reads CASIIGGLANEQYF. The DNA of the CDR3 is TGTGCCAGCATCATAGGGGGACTAGCGAACGAGCAGTACTTC.

CDR3 residues: CASSISVTGRVSGNTIYF. The CDR3 DNA reads as TGTGCCAGTAGTATCTCCGTGACAGGGCGAGTTTCTGGAAACACCATATATTTT. The chain recombines TRBV19 with TRBJ1-3, with 7 nucleotides matching TRBD1. Per the germline V gene, CDR1 is LNHDA and CDR2 is SQIVND (reference sequence). This CDR3 region has 18 residues. The J segment lost 1 base and the V segment lost 3 bases, leaving 12 bases of the junction unmatched.

The chain combines TRBV2 with TRBJ1-1; D gene unclear. V gave up 5 bases and J gave up 2 bases, with 6 bases separating them. Germline V gene lookup returns CDR1 SNHLY and CDR2 FYNNEI. The CDR3 extends over 12 amino acids. CDR3 protein: CASSSGNTEAFF. The CDR3 bases are TGTGCCAGCAGTTCAGGAAACACTGAAGCTTTCTTT. Full variable domain (rest looked up from reference TRBV2 and TRBJ1-1): EPEVTQTPSHQVTQMGQEVILRCVPISNHLYFYWYRQILGQKVEFLVSFYNNEISEKSEIFDDQFSVERPDGSNFTLKIRSTKLEDSAMYFCASSSGNTEAFFGQGTRLTVV.

This sequence joins TRBV30 and TRBJ1-2, with no clear D. The CDR3 length is 11 residues. V dropped 0 bases and J dropped 6 bases, with 5 bases sitting between them. From germline, CDR1 is GTSNPN and CDR2 SVGIG (reference sequence). CDR3 DNA sequence: TGTGCCTGGAGTGTACTCGATGGCTACACCTTC. It codes for CAWSVLDGYTF.

This clone was detected only once. The CDR3, as DNA: TGTGCCAGAGGAGCTTGTGGTGTGTCGGGACAGGGAAACACTGAAGCTTTCTTT. Translating gives CARGACGVSGQGNTEAFF. The rearrangement uses TRBV5-3 and TRBJ1-1; 9 bases agree with TRBD1. TRBV5-3 is labeled an ORF, and its function is uncertain. V was pared by 7 bases and J by 2 bases, with 18 bases of the junction left unmatched. The CDR3 is 18 residues long.

CDR3 residues: CASSKGQGTDTQYF. CDR3 DNA: TGTGCCAGCAGTAAGGGACAGGGCACAGATACGCAGTATTTT. The V and J genes are TRBV28 and TRBJ2-3; 8 bases are a match to TRBD1. Germline assignment: CDR1 MDHEN and CDR2 SYDVKM. The CDR3 length is 14 residues. V gave up 5 bases and J gave up 1 base; unmatched junction bases: 2. The full variable domain, in which reference TRBV28 and TRBJ2-3 provide the parts outside the CDR3, is DVKVTQSSRYLVKRTGEKVFLECVQDMDHENMFWYRQDPGLGLRLIYFSYDVKMKEKGDIPEGYSVSREKKERFSLILESASTNQTSMYLCASSKGQGTDTQYFGPGTRLTVL.

This clone came up once. This sequence joins TRBV11-3 and TRBJ1-4; 7 positions agree with TRBD1. The germline CDR1 and CDR2 sequences are SGHNT and YENEEA. The CDR3 loop spans 14 amino acids. Losses at the gene ends were 6 bases for V and 3 bases for J; bases not matched to a gene: 4. The CDR3 nucleotides read TGTGCCAGCAGTGACAGGGAGGCTAATGAAAAACTGTTTTTT. It yields the protein CASSDREANEKLFF.

The rearrangement links TRBV28 to TRBJ2-3; the match to TRBD2 covers 14 bases. Germline CDR1 is MDHEN and CDR2 is SYDVKM. V lost 7 bases, J lost 4 bases, and 7 bases stayed unmatched. The CDR3 totals 16 residues. CDR3 in amino acids: CASTLGTSGSADTQYF. The CDR3 coding sequence is TGTGCCAGCACCTTAGGGACTAGCGGGAGCGCAGATACGCAGTATTTT.

This chain links TRBV4-1 with TRBJ2-1, with TRBD1 matching over 8 bases. This CDR3 region has 16 residues. Germline assignment: CDR1 MGHRA and CDR2 YSYEKL. Losses at the gene ends were 0 bases for V and 5 bases for J; bases not matched to a gene: 6. The CDR3 DNA is TGCGCCAGCAGCCAAGACGCAGGGGGCTATCACAATGAGCAGTTCTTC. Encoded protein: CASSQDAGGYHNEQFF.

The chain couples TRBV11-3 to TRBJ2-7; no clear D. V dropped 1 base and J dropped 3 bases, with 7 bases sitting between them. Germline CDR1 and CDR2: SGHNT and YENEEA. This CDR3 comprises 13 residues. CDR3 DNA: TGTGCCAGCAGCTTAGCCCCCAGCTACGAGCAGTACTTC. Residues: CASSLAPSYEQYF.

The chain couples TRBV19 to TRBJ1-2, with unresolved D. This CDR3 region has 14 residues. The V gene lost 6 bases and the J gene lost 2 bases, with 13 bases spanning the gap. Germline loops: CDR1 LNHDA, CDR2 SQIVND (reference sequence). Here the CDR3 reads CASSPPPPNYGYTF. In DNA form, the CDR3 reads TGTGCCAGTAGCCCCCCCCCTCCCAACTATGGCTACACCTTC.

The genes are TRBV27 and TRBJ2-1; D not certain. The CDR3 totals 15 residues. From germline, CDR1 is MNHEY and CDR2 SMNVEV (reference sequence). Deletions cut 6 bases from V and 0 bases from J, with 12 bases between. The CDR3 nucleotides are TGTGCCAGCAGCCTGGAGACCTTCTCCTACAATGAGCAGTTCTTC. As protein: CASSLETFSYNEQFF.

V and J are TRBV12-3 or TRBV12-4 and TRBJ2-3, with D perhaps TRBD2 (5 bases). The ends were cut back, 6 bases at V and 11 bases at J, with 18 bases in the middle. This CDR3 region has 13 residues. The CDR3 coding sequence is TGTGCCAGCAGCCCCCATACTAGTAGCGTGCAGTATTTT. Residues: CASSPHTSSVQYF.

The rearrangement uses TRBV27 and TRBJ2-7, with 10 bases that match TRBD2. Germline CDR1 and CDR2: MNHEY and SMNVEV (reference sequence). J was trimmed by 6 bases and V by 2 bases; bases with no gene match: 7. The CDR3 loop spans 15 amino acids. CDR3 region: CASSLLAGEGVEQYF. CDR3 coding DNA: TGTGCCAGCAGTTTACTAGCGGGAGAGGGTGTCGAGCAGTACTTC.

This clone has just one count. The chain recombines TRBV27 with TRBJ1-5; possibly TRBD1 for D (6 bases). The CDR3 runs 15 residues. Germline V gene lookup returns CDR1 MNHEY and CDR2 SMNVEV (reference sequence). V lost 2 bases to trimming and J lost 2 bases, with 10 bases between them. CDR3 sequence (DNA): TGTGCCAGCAGTTTAGGGGGCTCTGGCAATCAGCCCCAGCATTTT. Its translation: CASSLGGSGNQPQHF.

The genes are TRBV11-3 and TRBJ2-4, with D possibly matching TRBD1 (6 bases). The V and J ends lost 5 bases and 8 bases respectively, with 25 bases between them. The CDR3 is made up of 17 amino acids. The germline CDR1 and CDR2 sequences are SGHNT and YENEEA. CDR3 nucleotides: TGTGCCAGCAGCCCCGCTTCTCTCCAGGGGCCGGGGCACATTCAGTACTTC. Protein product: CASSPASLQGPGHIQYF.

The J gene is TRBJ2-7, the V gene TRBV14; TRBD2 is a possible D gene (5 bases). V lost 4 bases, J lost 6 bases, and 13 bases lay in between. The CDR3 is 13 amino acids. Germline lookup yields CDR1 SGHDN and CDR2 FVKESK. The CDR3 is CASSPRPAGEQYF. CDR3 DNA sequence: TGTGCCAGCAGCCCCCGGCCGGCGGGCGAGCAGTACTTC.

There are a few counts of this clone. The chain carries TRBV5-4 and TRBJ2-1; possibly TRBD2 for D (7 bases). This CDR3 contains 17 residues. CDR1 SGHNT and CDR2 YYREEE come from the germline V gene (reference sequence). V was trimmed by 5 bases and J by 7 bases, leaving 25 bases between them. The CDR3 DNA is TGTGCCAGCAGTCCAGACTCTGGGAGGGGGGTACAGAATGAGCAGTTCTTC. Its translation: CASSPDSGRGVQNEQFF.

The CDR3 DNA is TGTGCCAGCAGCTTGGAATCTCAGGGGTCTGGAAACACCATATATTTT. It yields the protein CASSLESQGSGNTIYF. The V and J genes are TRBV5-4 and TRBJ1-3, with D perhaps TRBD1 (6 bases). V lost 0 bases, J lost 1 base, and 11 bases lay in between. The germline gives CDR1 SGHNT, CDR2 YYREEE (reference sequence). This CDR3 is 16 amino acids long.

V is TRBV28 and J is TRBJ1-5, with TRBD1 identical over 8 bases. Germline V gene lookup returns CDR1 MDHEN and CDR2 SYDVKM. The V segment lost 5 bases and the J segment 4 bases; nucleotides outside the gene matches: 10. This CDR3 has 16 amino acids. In DNA form, the CDR3 reads TGTGCCAGCAGTCAGCTCCAGGGGGCTGGTAATCAGCCCCAGCATTTT. Translated: CASSQLQGAGNQPQHF.

This chain joins TRBV11-3 and TRBJ2-7; 7 bases are a match to TRBD1. The J segment lost 3 bases and the V segment lost 0 bases, leaving 5 bases of the junction unmatched. Per the germline V gene, CDR1 is SGHNT and CDR2 is YENEEA. The CDR3 extends over 15 amino acids. The CDR3 DNA sequence: TGTGCCAGCAGCTTAGAGTGGGGACAGAACTACGAGCAGTACTTC. Protein sequence: CASSLEWGQNYEQYF.